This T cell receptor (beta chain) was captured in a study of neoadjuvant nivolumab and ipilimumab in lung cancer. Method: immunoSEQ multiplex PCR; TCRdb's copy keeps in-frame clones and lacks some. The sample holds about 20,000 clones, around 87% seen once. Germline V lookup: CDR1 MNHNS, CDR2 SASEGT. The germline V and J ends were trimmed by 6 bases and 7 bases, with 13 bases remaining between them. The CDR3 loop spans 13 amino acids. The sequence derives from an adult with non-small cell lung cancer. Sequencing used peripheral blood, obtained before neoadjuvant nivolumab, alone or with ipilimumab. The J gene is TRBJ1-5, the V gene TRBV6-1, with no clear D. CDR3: CASRGEVGQPQHF. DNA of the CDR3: TGTGCCAGCAGAGGTGAGGTCGGGCAGCCCCAGCATTTT.